These 3 T cell receptor beta chains came from one sample sequenced in a study of graft-versus-host responses after intestinal transplantation. Produced via immunoSEQ multiplex PCR; TCRdb's table is partial and in-frame only. The data hold fewer than 110,000 clones, with roughly 89% observed a single time. The antigens these receptors bind are not known. Sequences were derived from unstimulated CD4+ T cells sorted from spleen or lymph node cells, sampled before transplant. The receptors were sampled from a human donor who was the organ donor for an intestinal transplant.

The chain has TRBV4-1 and TRBJ2-5, with 14 bases aligning to TRBD2. V trimming: 0 bases; J trimming: 4 bases; junction bases outside the gene matches: 1. The CDR3 covers 16 residues. The germline gives CDR1 MGHRA, CDR2 YSYEKL. CDR3 DNA: TGCGCCAGCAGCCAAGATGGGACTAGCGGGGGAGAGACCCAGTACTTC. As protein: CASSQDGTSGGETQYF.

Here the CDR3 DNA reads TGTGCCAGCAGTTACCTGCAGGCATTTGGCGAGCAGTACTTC. Protein product: CASSYLQAFGEQYF. This chain connects TRBV6-5 to TRBJ2-7; no reliable D call. Germline CDR1 reads MNHEY; CDR2 reads SVGAGI. The CDR3 sequence is 14 residues long. V lost 2 bases, J lost 6 bases, and 14 bases lay in between.

V gene TRBV5-1 combines with J gene TRBJ2-5; TRBD1 aligns across 7 bases. CDR3 length equals 15 residues. Germline trimming cut 3 bases from V and 1 base from J; bases unmatched to any gene: 6. Germline lookup yields CDR1 SGHRS and CDR2 YFSETQ. The CDR3 sequence: CASSSSWTGQETQYF. Here the CDR3 DNA reads TGCGCCAGCAGCTCGTCCTGGACAGGCCAAGAGACCCAGTACTTC.